This is a list of T cell receptor beta chains from one sample in a study of cytomegalovirus exposure and HLA in healthy donors. Clones were sequenced by immunoSEQ multiplex PCR, and TCRdb holds only the in-frame ones, with some missing. The sample yields 200,000 to 250,000 clones, 82% seen once. The sample was PBMCs. The receptor source for this set is a woman in her thirties or forties in good health and CMV-seronegative. CDR3s include the opening cysteine and the closing phenylalanine or tryptophan. D genes are given only for firm matches. A clone size is listed for some rows: how often the clone was seen (once, few, many), or a class if it is expanded.

CDR3 DNA: TGTGCCAGTAGTATAACGGCAGGGTTCATCCACGAGCAGTACTTC; CDR3 protein: CASSITAGFIHEQYF; J gene: TRBJ2-7; V gene: TRBV19; clone size: NA; D gene: NA
CDR3 DNA: TGTGCCAGCAGTGAACTTAACTCTTACTTC; CDR3 protein: CASSELNSYF; J gene: TRBJ2-5; V gene: TRBV2; clone size: once; D gene: NA
CDR3 DNA: TGTGCCAGCAGCTTTACCGGGACTAGCGGTTACAATGAGCAGTTCTTC; CDR3 protein: CASSFTGTSGYNEQFF; J gene: TRBJ2-1; V gene: TRBV7-3; clone size: once; D gene: TRBD2
CDR3 DNA: TGTGCCAGCAGCGTAAGCGGACAGTCCAATCAGCCCCAGCATTTT; CDR3 protein: CASSVSGQSNQPQHF; J gene: TRBJ1-5; V gene: TRBV9; clone size: NA; D gene: NA
CDR3 DNA: TGTGCCAGCAGAGCCCAGACAGGGGGGGGCACTGAAGCTTTCTTT; CDR3 protein: CASRAQTGGGTEAFF; J gene: TRBJ1-1; V gene: TRBV6-4; clone size: NA; D gene: TRBD1
CDR3 DNA: TGTGCCAGCTCACCCGCCCCGCTCGGTGGCTACACCTTC; CDR3 protein: CASSPAPLGGYTF; J gene: TRBJ1-2; V gene: TRBV18; clone size: NA; D gene: NA
CDR3 DNA: TGTGCCAGCAGCGCCGCAGGGGGCGACACTGAAGCTTTCTTT; CDR3 protein: CASSAAGGDTEAFF; J gene: TRBJ1-1; V gene: TRBV9; clone size: NA; D gene: TRBD1
CDR3 DNA: TGCGCCAGCAGCTCTCAGGGGGCGAGCCCGGGACACGAGCAGTACTTC; CDR3 protein: CASSSQGASPGHEQYF; J gene: TRBJ2-7; V gene: TRBV5-1; clone size: NA; D gene: TRBD1
CDR3 DNA: TGTGCCAGCAGTCAACAGGGGTGGGAGCAGTACTTC; CDR3 protein: CASSQQGWEQYF; J gene: TRBJ2-7; V gene: TRBV6-6; clone size: NA; D gene: TRBD1
CDR3 DNA: TGTGCCAGCAGTTTGAAGCTGCTAGGACAACTCTCCTACGAGCAGTACTTC; CDR3 protein: CASSLKLLGQLSYEQYF; J gene: TRBJ2-7; V gene: TRBV28; clone size: once; D gene: NA
CDR3 DNA: TGTGCCAGCAGCGGAACATCCGACGAGCAGTACTTC; CDR3 protein: CASSGTSDEQYF; J gene: TRBJ2-7; V gene: TRBV9; clone size: NA; D gene: NA
CDR3 DNA: TGTGCCAGCAGCGTTTCCTCCGGGGAGCTGTTTTTT; CDR3 protein: CASSVSSGELFF; J gene: TRBJ2-2; V gene: TRBV9; clone size: NA; D gene: NA
CDR3 DNA: TGCGCCAGCAGCCAAGTTTTTGAGTCTGGGGCCAACGTCCTGACTTTC; CDR3 protein: CASSQVFESGANVLTF; J gene: TRBJ2-6; V gene: TRBV4-1; clone size: NA; D gene: NA
CDR3 DNA: TGTGCCAGCAGCATAGGAAGACGGGAGAAGTTTCACGAGCAGTACTTC; CDR3 protein: CASSIGRREKFHEQYF; J gene: TRBJ2-7; V gene: TRBV11-2; clone size: NA; D gene: NA
CDR3 DNA: TGTGCCAGTAGTGGTGGACTCTATGGCTACACCTTC; CDR3 protein: CASSGGLYGYTF; J gene: TRBJ1-2; V gene: TRBV19; clone size: NA; D gene: NA
CDR3 DNA: TGTGCCAGCCTAGCCGGGACAGGGCGTCCTGGGGCCAACGTCCTGACTTTC; CDR3 protein: CASLAGTGRPGANVLTF; J gene: TRBJ2-6; V gene: TRBV28; clone size: NA; D gene: TRBD1
CDR3 DNA: TGTGCCAGCAGTTACCAACTAGCGGGTAGCTCCTACGAGCAGTACTTC; CDR3 protein: CASSYQLAGSSYEQYF; J gene: TRBJ2-7; V gene: TRBV6-5; clone size: NA; D gene: TRBD2
CDR3 DNA: TGCGCCAGCAGTGAGTCAACGGGAGGGGGCCAAGAGACCCAGTACTTC; CDR3 protein: CASSESTGGGQETQYF; J gene: TRBJ2-5; V gene: TRBV10-1; clone size: NA; D gene: TRBD2
CDR3 DNA: TGTGCCAGTAGTCCCCGAGGACAGGGGCGCACAGATACGCAGTATTTT; CDR3 protein: CASSPRGQGRTDTQYF; J gene: TRBJ2-3; V gene: TRBV19; clone size: NA; D gene: TRBD1
CDR3 DNA: TGTGCCAGCCTCTCGACGACAGGAATTCATGAGCAGTACTTC; CDR3 protein: CASLSTTGIHEQYF; J gene: TRBJ2-7; V gene: TRBV28; clone size: NA; D gene: NA
CDR3 DNA: TGCAGCGTAGAGACAGGGGGGTCAGATACGCAGTATTTT; CDR3 protein: CSVETGGSDTQYF; J gene: TRBJ2-3; V gene: TRBV29-1; clone size: NA; D gene: TRBD1
CDR3 DNA: TGTGCCAGCAGTGAAGCCAGGGCAGGGGATTCACCCCTCCACTTT; CDR3 protein: CASSEARAGDSPLHF; J gene: TRBJ1-6; V gene: TRBV2; clone size: NA; D gene: NA
CDR3 DNA: TGTGCCAGCAGTCCCTCGGAGCGGGAGCACCCCTACAATGAGCAGTTCTTC; CDR3 protein: CASSPSEREHPYNEQFF; J gene: TRBJ2-1; V gene: TRBV28; clone size: once; D gene: TRBD2
CDR3 DNA: TGCGCCAGCAGCTTTCAGGGGTTTGGGCAGTTCTTC; CDR3 protein: CASSFQGFGQFF; J gene: TRBJ2-1; V gene: TRBV5-1; clone size: NA; D gene: NA
CDR3 DNA: TGTGCCATCACCGGGACAGGCCTTTCCTCTGGAAACACCATATATTTT; CDR3 protein: CAITGTGLSSGNTIYF; J gene: TRBJ1-3; V gene: TRBV2; clone size: NA; D gene: TRBD1
CDR3 DNA: TGTGCCAGTAGTAGGGACAGAGGCCCGGATGGCTACACCTTC; CDR3 protein: CASSRDRGPDGYTF; J gene: TRBJ1-2; V gene: TRBV19; clone size: NA; D gene: TRBD1
CDR3 DNA: TGTGCCAGCAGCCAGGGACTAGCGGGAGTATCGTACGAGCAGTACTTC; CDR3 protein: CASSQGLAGVSYEQYF; J gene: TRBJ2-7; V gene: TRBV5-4; clone size: NA; D gene: TRBD2
CDR3 DNA: TGCGCCAGCAGCTTGGGGGGCCAAAATTACGAGCAGTACTTC; CDR3 protein: CASSLGGQNYEQYF; J gene: TRBJ2-7; V gene: TRBV5-1; clone size: NA; D gene: NA
CDR3 DNA: TGTGCCAGCAGCCCCGGGACAGGTCACACCGGGGAGCTGTTTTTT; CDR3 protein: CASSPGTGHTGELFF; J gene: TRBJ2-2; V gene: TRBV7-2; clone size: NA; D gene: TRBD1
CDR3 DNA: TGTGCCAGCAGCTCCCCGTCGGTGGAGGGCAATTCCTACGAGCAGTACTTC; CDR3 protein: CASSSPSVEGNSYEQYF; J gene: TRBJ2-7; V gene: TRBV11-2; clone size: medium-sized; D gene: NA
CDR3 DNA: TGTGCCAGCAGTCCCTACGTGGCGGGAGGGCCGGTTGAGCAGTTCTTC; CDR3 protein: CASSPYVAGGPVEQFF; J gene: TRBJ2-1; V gene: TRBV27; clone size: once; D gene: TRBD2
CDR3 DNA: TGCGCCAGCAGCCGGGAGGCACGGGGCTACACCTTC; CDR3 protein: CASSREARGYTF; J gene: TRBJ1-2; V gene: TRBV5-1; clone size: NA; D gene: NA
CDR3 DNA: TGTGCCAGCAGCTTAGGAGGGTCGCCGGGTATTTCCTACGAGCAGTACTTC; CDR3 protein: CASSLGGSPGISYEQYF; J gene: TRBJ2-7; V gene: TRBV7-9; clone size: once; D gene: NA
CDR3 DNA: TGTGCCAGCAGCTTTACTAGCGGGATCTACAATGAGCAGTTCTTC; CDR3 protein: CASSFTSGIYNEQFF; J gene: TRBJ2-1; V gene: TRBV7-2; clone size: NA; D gene: TRBD2
CDR3 DNA: TGCGCCAGCAGCTTGGCGACGGCGGGAGGGGAGCAGTTCTTC; CDR3 protein: CASSLATAGGEQFF; J gene: TRBJ2-1; V gene: TRBV5-1; clone size: NA; D gene: TRBD2
CDR3 DNA: TGCAGCGTAGACTGGTCGCGGGACAATGAGCAGTTCTTC; CDR3 protein: CSVDWSRDNEQFF; J gene: TRBJ2-1; V gene: TRBV29-1; clone size: few; D gene: NA
CDR3 DNA: TGCGCCAGCAGCTTAGGAACAGGGGGCTCCGAGCAGTGCTTC; CDR3 protein: CASSLGTGGSEQCF; J gene: TRBJ2-7; V gene: TRBV5-1; clone size: NA; D gene: TRBD1